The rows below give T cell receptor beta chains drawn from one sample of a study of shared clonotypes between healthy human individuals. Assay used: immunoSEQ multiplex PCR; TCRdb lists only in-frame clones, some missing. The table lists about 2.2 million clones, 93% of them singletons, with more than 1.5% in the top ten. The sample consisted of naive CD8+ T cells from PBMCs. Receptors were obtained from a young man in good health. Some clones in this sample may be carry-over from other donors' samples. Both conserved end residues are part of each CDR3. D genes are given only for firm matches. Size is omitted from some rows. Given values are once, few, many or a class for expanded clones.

CDR3 DNA: TGCGCCAGCAGCCAAGATCCCGGACCTATCAATGAGCAGTTCTTC; CDR3 protein: CASSQDPGPINEQFF; V gene: TRBV4-3; CDR3 length: 15; D gene: NA; clone size: NA; J gene: TRBJ2-1
CDR3 DNA: TGCGCCAGCAGCTTGGGAGGGCCAGCCTCGGGCTATGGCTACACCTTC; CDR3 protein: CASSLGGPASGYGYTF; V gene: TRBV5-1; CDR3 length: 16; D gene: NA; clone size: NA; J gene: TRBJ1-2
CDR3 DNA: TGTGCCAGCAGCACCGGGAGGGGGATCGGGTATGGCTACACCTTC; CDR3 protein: CASSTGRGIGYGYTF; V gene: TRBV7-8; CDR3 length: 15; D gene: NA; clone size: NA; J gene: TRBJ1-2
CDR3 DNA: TGTGCCAGCAGCGTAGGTCCACGAAGTCCAGATACGCAGTATTTT; CDR3 protein: CASSVGPRSPDTQYF; V gene: TRBV9; CDR3 length: 15; D gene: NA; clone size: NA; J gene: TRBJ2-3
CDR3 DNA: TGTGCCACCAGCACTCAATATAGGACAGACCAAAATTCCTACGAGCAGTACTTC; CDR3 protein: CATSTQYRTDQNSYEQYF; V gene: TRBV15; CDR3 length: 18; D gene: NA; clone size: NA; J gene: TRBJ2-7
CDR3 DNA: TGCGCCAGCAGCCTTAAAACCGGGACAGGGGATGGAAACACCATATATTTT; CDR3 protein: CASSLKTGTGDGNTIYF; V gene: TRBV7-8; CDR3 length: 17; D gene: TRBD1; clone size: NA; J gene: TRBJ1-3
CDR3 DNA: TGTGCCAGCAGCCCGACAAGCGGGGCACTCTACGAGCAGTACTTC; CDR3 protein: CASSPTSGALYEQYF; V gene: TRBV6-5; CDR3 length: 15; D gene: TRBD2; clone size: NA; J gene: TRBJ2-7
CDR3 DNA: TGTGCCAGCAGCCAAAGGGGAACAGGGTACGAGCAGTACTTC; CDR3 protein: CASSQRGTGYEQYF; V gene: TRBV16; CDR3 length: 14; D gene: NA; clone size: NA; J gene: TRBJ2-7
CDR3 DNA: TGTGCCACCAGAGGACAGGGAACCCCTCCGGAGCAGTACTTC; CDR3 protein: CATRGQGTPPEQYF; V gene: TRBV15; CDR3 length: 14; D gene: TRBD1; clone size: NA; J gene: TRBJ2-7
CDR3 DNA: TGTGCCAGCACCCTGACAGGGGGTAACACTGAAGCTTTCTTT; CDR3 protein: CASTLTGGNTEAFF; V gene: TRBV27; CDR3 length: 14; D gene: TRBD1; clone size: NA; J gene: TRBJ1-1
CDR3 DNA: TGTGCCAGCAGCCCTGGATCCTACGAGCAGTACTTC; CDR3 protein: CASSPGSYEQYF; V gene: TRBV27; CDR3 length: 12; D gene: NA; clone size: NA; J gene: TRBJ2-7
CDR3 DNA: TGTGCCAGCAGCTTAGATGCCGTGTTTGGGGAGACCCAGTACTTC; CDR3 protein: CASSLDAVFGETQYF; V gene: TRBV7-2; CDR3 length: 15; D gene: NA; clone size: NA; J gene: TRBJ2-5
CDR3 DNA: TGTGCCAGCAGCGATTCGGGACCCATCACCGGGGAGCTGTTTTTT; CDR3 protein: CASSDSGPITGELFF; V gene: TRBV28; CDR3 length: 15; D gene: NA; clone size: NA; J gene: TRBJ2-2
CDR3 DNA: TGTGCCACCAGCAGAGACCTAGGGATGGTCAACTACGAGCAGTACTTC; CDR3 protein: CATSRDLGMVNYEQYF; V gene: TRBV15; CDR3 length: 16; D gene: NA; clone size: NA; J gene: TRBJ2-7
CDR3 DNA: TGTGCCAGCAGCGATGGCCCCGGATGGGGCAATGAGCAGTTCTTC; CDR3 protein: CASSDGPGWGNEQFF; V gene: TRBV9; CDR3 length: 15; D gene: NA; clone size: NA; J gene: TRBJ2-1
CDR3 DNA: TGTGCCAGCAGCGGCGAGGGGGGCGAGAAAAACATTCAGTACTTC; CDR3 protein: CASSGEGGEKNIQYF; V gene: TRBV9; CDR3 length: 15; D gene: NA; clone size: NA; J gene: TRBJ2-4
CDR3 DNA: TGTGCCAGCAGCGTAGACGACACTGAAGCTTTCTTT; CDR3 protein: CASSVDDTEAFF; V gene: TRBV9; CDR3 length: 12; D gene: NA; clone size: few; J gene: TRBJ1-1
CDR3 DNA: TGTGCCAGCAGCCAAGACCCCGACTATTACAATGAGCAGTTCTTC; CDR3 protein: CASSQDPDYYNEQFF; V gene: TRBV4-2; CDR3 length: 15; D gene: NA; clone size: once; J gene: TRBJ2-1
CDR3 DNA: TGCAGCGTTGAAGCTGACTCGCCCTACGAGCAGTACTTC; CDR3 protein: CSVEADSPYEQYF; V gene: TRBV29-1; CDR3 length: 13; D gene: NA; clone size: NA; J gene: TRBJ2-7
CDR3 DNA: TGTGCCAGCAGCTGGGAACGGACTAGCGGACAAAAAGAGACCCAGTACTTC; CDR3 protein: CASSWERTSGQKETQYF; V gene: TRBV11-2; CDR3 length: 17; D gene: TRBD2; clone size: NA; J gene: TRBJ2-5
CDR3 DNA: TGTGCCAGCAGCACAGCGGGAGGAGGTAATGAGCAGTTCTTC; CDR3 protein: CASSTAGGGNEQFF; V gene: TRBV9; CDR3 length: 14; D gene: TRBD2; clone size: NA; J gene: TRBJ2-1
CDR3 DNA: TGTGCCAGCAGCCAACGGGGACTAGCGGGAGGGAATGAGCAGTTCTTC; CDR3 protein: CASSQRGLAGGNEQFF; V gene: TRBV11-2; CDR3 length: 16; D gene: TRBD2; clone size: NA; J gene: TRBJ2-1
CDR3 DNA: TGTGCCACCAGCAGAGATATAAATCACCTCGGTTGGGGGGAGTACTTC; CDR3 protein: CATSRDINHLGWGEYF; V gene: TRBV15; CDR3 length: 16; D gene: NA; clone size: NA; J gene: TRBJ2-7
CDR3 DNA: TGTGCCAGCAGCATAGTCCCGGTCTCTGGGGCCAACGTCCTGACTTTC; CDR3 protein: CASSIVPVSGANVLTF; V gene: TRBV7-8; CDR3 length: 16; D gene: NA; clone size: NA; J gene: TRBJ2-6
CDR3 DNA: TGTGCCAGCAGCAAAGAGTGGTCTAGCGGGAGGGATACAGATACGCAGTATTTT; CDR3 protein: CASSKEWSSGRDTDTQYF; V gene: TRBV21-1; CDR3 length: 18; D gene: NA; clone size: NA; J gene: TRBJ2-3
CDR3 DNA: TGTGCCAGTAGTATAGTACGGCGCGGGGCAAGCACAGATACGCAGTATTTT; CDR3 protein: CASSIVRRGASTDTQYF; V gene: TRBV19; CDR3 length: 17; D gene: NA; clone size: NA; J gene: TRBJ2-3
CDR3 DNA: TGTGCCAGCCGGTGGGGGGCCTCGAACACTGAAGCTTTCTTT; CDR3 protein: CASRWGASNTEAFF; V gene: TRBV6-4; CDR3 length: 14; D gene: NA; clone size: NA; J gene: TRBJ1-1
CDR3 DNA: TGTGCCAGCAAGAAGGGGACTAGCGGGAGTTTTGAGGAGACCCAGTACTTC; CDR3 protein: CASKKGTSGSFEETQYF; V gene: TRBV27; CDR3 length: 17; D gene: TRBD2; clone size: NA; J gene: TRBJ2-5
CDR3 DNA: TGTGCCAGCAGCGCTTACAGGGCCGGGGAGCTGTTTTTT; CDR3 protein: CASSAYRAGELFF; V gene: TRBV9; CDR3 length: 13; D gene: NA; clone size: NA; J gene: TRBJ2-2
CDR3 DNA: TGTGCCAGCAGCCTGGGACTGCCCACCTCCTACGAGCAGTACTTC; CDR3 protein: CASSLGLPTSYEQYF; V gene: TRBV9; CDR3 length: 15; D gene: NA; clone size: NA; J gene: TRBJ2-7
CDR3 DNA: TGTGCCTGGAGTGTACGGTCGGGGGTCTATGGCTACACCTTC; CDR3 protein: CAWSVRSGVYGYTF; V gene: TRBV30; CDR3 length: 14; D gene: NA; clone size: NA; J gene: TRBJ1-2
CDR3 DNA: TGTGCCAGCAGTCCCCCGGGTCCGCCCTACAATGAGCAGTTCTTC; CDR3 protein: CASSPPGPPYNEQFF; V gene: TRBV27; CDR3 length: 15; D gene: NA; clone size: NA; J gene: TRBJ2-1
CDR3 DNA: TGTGCCAGCAGCCCCCTGGGGCCGGGACCGCGGGCAGGGACCCAGTACTTC; CDR3 protein: CASSPLGPGPRAGTQYF; V gene: TRBV21-1; CDR3 length: 17; D gene: NA; clone size: NA; J gene: TRBJ2-5
CDR3 DNA: TGTGCCAGTGGGAGAGGGAACACTGAAGCTTTCTTT; CDR3 protein: CASGRGNTEAFF; V gene: TRBV6-1; CDR3 length: 12; D gene: NA; clone size: few; J gene: TRBJ1-1
CDR3 DNA: TGTGCCAGCAGCTTAGAACTCTCTCTCCAGGGGTATGAAAAACTGTTTTTT; CDR3 protein: CASSLELSLQGYEKLFF; V gene: TRBV11-2; CDR3 length: 17; D gene: NA; clone size: NA; J gene: TRBJ1-4
CDR3 DNA: TGCGCCAGCAGCCAAGAAAGGCAGGAGCTCGTCTCCTACGAGCAGTACTTC; CDR3 protein: CASSQERQELVSYEQYF; V gene: TRBV4-1; CDR3 length: 17; D gene: NA; clone size: NA; J gene: TRBJ2-7
CDR3 DNA: TGCAGCGTGCCTTTTTCGGAGAACACTGAAGCTTTCTTT; CDR3 protein: CSVPFSENTEAFF; V gene: TRBV29-1; CDR3 length: 13; D gene: NA; clone size: few; J gene: TRBJ1-1
CDR3 DNA: TGTGCCAGCAGTCCGACCGGGACAGGTCAAGAGACCCAGTACTTC; CDR3 protein: CASSPTGTGQETQYF; V gene: TRBV28; CDR3 length: 15; D gene: TRBD1; clone size: once; J gene: TRBJ2-5
CDR3 DNA: TGCAGCGTTCATAGGGACGCGAGCTCCTACAATGAGCAGTTCTTC; CDR3 protein: CSVHRDASSYNEQFF; V gene: TRBV29-1; CDR3 length: 15; D gene: NA; clone size: NA; J gene: TRBJ2-1
CDR3 DNA: TGTGCCAGTAGTATAGCCAACAATGAGCAGTTCTTC; CDR3 protein: CASSIANNEQFF; V gene: TRBV19; CDR3 length: 12; D gene: NA; clone size: once; J gene: TRBJ2-1
CDR3 DNA: TGTGCCAGCAGCGAAAGCCTCGCGGGGGAGCAGTACTTC; CDR3 protein: CASSESLAGEQYF; V gene: TRBV25-1; CDR3 length: 13; D gene: NA; clone size: NA; J gene: TRBJ2-7
CDR3 DNA: TGTGCCAGCAGTAGCCGGGACAGGAATCCCGACTATGGCTACACCTTC; CDR3 protein: CASSSRDRNPDYGYTF; V gene: TRBV2; CDR3 length: 16; D gene: TRBD1; clone size: NA; J gene: TRBJ1-2
CDR3 DNA: TGTGCCAGCAGTCCGGCTCGAGGAGGTTTCGCGAACACCGGGGAGCTGTTTTTT; CDR3 protein: CASSPARGGFANTGELFF; V gene: TRBV27; CDR3 length: 18; D gene: NA; clone size: NA; J gene: TRBJ2-2
CDR3 DNA: TGCAGCGTTCGGGTCACCGAGCCCGCCGGGGAGCTGTTTTTT; CDR3 protein: CSVRVTEPAGELFF; V gene: TRBV29-1; CDR3 length: 14; D gene: NA; clone size: NA; J gene: TRBJ2-2
CDR3 DNA: TGTGCCAGCAGCGTCACCGGGACAGGGAACTACGAGCAGTACTTC; CDR3 protein: CASSVTGTGNYEQYF; V gene: TRBV9; CDR3 length: 15; D gene: TRBD1; clone size: NA; J gene: TRBJ2-7
CDR3 DNA: TGTGCCAGCAGCTTATCAGGACAGGGGGCCTTCTACGAGCAGTACTTC; CDR3 protein: CASSLSGQGAFYEQYF; V gene: TRBV5-4; CDR3 length: 16; D gene: TRBD1; clone size: NA; J gene: TRBJ2-7